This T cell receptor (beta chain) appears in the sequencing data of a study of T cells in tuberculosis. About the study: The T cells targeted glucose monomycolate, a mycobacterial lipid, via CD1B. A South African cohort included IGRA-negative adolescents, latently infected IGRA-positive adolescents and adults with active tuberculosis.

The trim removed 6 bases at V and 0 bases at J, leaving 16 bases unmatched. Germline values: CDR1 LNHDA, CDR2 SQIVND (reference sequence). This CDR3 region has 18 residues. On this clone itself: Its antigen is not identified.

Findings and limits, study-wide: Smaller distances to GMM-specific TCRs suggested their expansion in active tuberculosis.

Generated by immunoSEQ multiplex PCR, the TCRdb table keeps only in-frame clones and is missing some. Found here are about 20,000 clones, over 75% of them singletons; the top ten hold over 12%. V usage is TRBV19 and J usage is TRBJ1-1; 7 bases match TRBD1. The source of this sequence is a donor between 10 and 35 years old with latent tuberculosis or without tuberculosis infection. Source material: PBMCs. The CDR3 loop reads CASSHTRQGRGMNTEAFF. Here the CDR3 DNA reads TGTGCCAGTAGCCATACAAGACAGGGCAGAGGTATGAACACTGAAGCTTTCTTT.